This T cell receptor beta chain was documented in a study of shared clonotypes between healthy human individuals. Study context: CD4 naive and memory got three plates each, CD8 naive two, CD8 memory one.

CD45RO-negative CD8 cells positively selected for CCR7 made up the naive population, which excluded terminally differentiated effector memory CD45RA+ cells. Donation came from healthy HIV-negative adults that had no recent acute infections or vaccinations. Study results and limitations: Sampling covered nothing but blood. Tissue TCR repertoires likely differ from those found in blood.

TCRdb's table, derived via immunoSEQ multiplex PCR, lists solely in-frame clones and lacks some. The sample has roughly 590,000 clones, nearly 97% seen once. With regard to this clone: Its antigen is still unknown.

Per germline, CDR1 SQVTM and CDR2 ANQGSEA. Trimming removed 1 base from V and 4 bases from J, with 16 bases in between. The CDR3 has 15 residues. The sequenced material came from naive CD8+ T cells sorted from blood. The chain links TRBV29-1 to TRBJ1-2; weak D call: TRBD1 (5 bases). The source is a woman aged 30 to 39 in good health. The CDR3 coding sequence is TGCAGCGTTGAAGCTGGACGAGGGACCGTCTATGGCTACACCTTC. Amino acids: CSVEAGRGTVYGYTF.